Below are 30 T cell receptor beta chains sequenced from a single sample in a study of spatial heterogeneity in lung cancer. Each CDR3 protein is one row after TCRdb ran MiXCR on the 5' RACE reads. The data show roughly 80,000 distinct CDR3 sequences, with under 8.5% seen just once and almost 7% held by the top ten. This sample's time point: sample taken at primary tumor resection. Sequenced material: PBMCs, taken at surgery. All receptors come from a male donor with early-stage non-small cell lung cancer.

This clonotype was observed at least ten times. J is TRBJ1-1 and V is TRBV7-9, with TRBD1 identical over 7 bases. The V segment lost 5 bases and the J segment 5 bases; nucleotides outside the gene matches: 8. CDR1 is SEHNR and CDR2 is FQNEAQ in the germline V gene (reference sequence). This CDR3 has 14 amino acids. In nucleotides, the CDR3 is TGTGCCAGCAGCCCACCACAGGGGAGGACTGAAGCTTTCTTT. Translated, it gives CASSPPQGRTEAFF.

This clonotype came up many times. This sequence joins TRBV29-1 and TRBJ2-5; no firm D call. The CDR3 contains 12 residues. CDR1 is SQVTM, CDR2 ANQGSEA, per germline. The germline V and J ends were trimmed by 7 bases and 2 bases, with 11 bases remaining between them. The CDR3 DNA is TGCAGCGCCGAAGGGCTGCAAGAGACCCAGTACTTC. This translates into CSAEGLQETQYF.

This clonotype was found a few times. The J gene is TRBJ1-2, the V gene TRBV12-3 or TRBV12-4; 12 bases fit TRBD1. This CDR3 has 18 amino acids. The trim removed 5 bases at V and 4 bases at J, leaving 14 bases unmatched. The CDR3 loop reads CASSTRRDRGPRSYGYTF. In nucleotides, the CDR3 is TGTGCCAGCAGTACCCGCCGGGACAGGGGGCCGCGGAGCTATGGCTACACCTTC.

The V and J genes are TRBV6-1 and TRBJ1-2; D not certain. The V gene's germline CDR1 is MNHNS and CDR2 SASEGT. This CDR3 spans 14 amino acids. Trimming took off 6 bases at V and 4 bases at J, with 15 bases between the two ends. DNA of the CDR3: TGTGCCAGCAGAGTACCGGGAGCAGGCTATGGCTACACCTTC. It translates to CASRVPGAGYGYTF.

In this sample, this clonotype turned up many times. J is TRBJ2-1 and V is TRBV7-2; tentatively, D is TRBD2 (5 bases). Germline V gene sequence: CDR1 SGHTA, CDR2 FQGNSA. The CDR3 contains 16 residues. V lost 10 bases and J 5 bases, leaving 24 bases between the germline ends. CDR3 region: CATRRIGGLSNNEQFF. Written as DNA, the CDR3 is TGTGCCACCCGCCGGATTGGAGGCCTATCTAACAATGAGCAGTTCTTC.

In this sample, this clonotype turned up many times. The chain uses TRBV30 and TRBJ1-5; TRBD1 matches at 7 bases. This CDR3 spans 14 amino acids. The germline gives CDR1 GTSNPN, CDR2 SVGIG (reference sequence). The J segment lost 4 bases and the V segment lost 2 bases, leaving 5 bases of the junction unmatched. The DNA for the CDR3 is TGTGCCTGGAGTCCACCAGGGGGGAATCAGCCCCAGCATTTT. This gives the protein CAWSPPGGNQPQHF.

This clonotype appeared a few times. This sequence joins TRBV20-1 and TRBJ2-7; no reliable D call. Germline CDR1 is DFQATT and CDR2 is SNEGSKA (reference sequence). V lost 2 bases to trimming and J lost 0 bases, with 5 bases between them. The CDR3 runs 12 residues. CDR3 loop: CSARPGSYEQYF. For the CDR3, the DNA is TGCAGTGCTAGACCCGGCTCCTACGAGCAGTACTTC.

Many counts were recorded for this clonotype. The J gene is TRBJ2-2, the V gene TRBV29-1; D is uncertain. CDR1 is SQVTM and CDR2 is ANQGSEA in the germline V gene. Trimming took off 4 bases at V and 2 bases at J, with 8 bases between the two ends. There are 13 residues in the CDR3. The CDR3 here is CSVGAINTGELFF. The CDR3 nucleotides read TGCAGCGTTGGGGCTATAAACACCGGGGAGCTGTTTTTT.

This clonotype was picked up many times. The CDR3 sequence: CASSHSGSRDNEQFF. The DNA of the CDR3 is TGCGCCAGCAGCCATAGCGGGAGTCGGGACAATGAGCAGTTCTTC. V and J are TRBV4-1 and TRBJ2-1, with TRBD2 matching 9 bases. This CDR3 has 15 amino acids. Germline trimming cut 3 bases from V and 5 bases from J; bases unmatched to any gene: 5. Germline V gene data show CDR1 as MGHRA and CDR2 as YSYEKL.

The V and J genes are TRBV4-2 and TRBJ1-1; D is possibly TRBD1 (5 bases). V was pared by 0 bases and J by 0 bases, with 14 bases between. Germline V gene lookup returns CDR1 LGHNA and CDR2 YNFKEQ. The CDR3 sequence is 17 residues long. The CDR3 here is CASSQDRGRDLNTEAFF. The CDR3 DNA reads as TGTGCCAGCAGCCAAGACCGGGGCAGGGATTTGAACACTGAAGCTTTCTTT.

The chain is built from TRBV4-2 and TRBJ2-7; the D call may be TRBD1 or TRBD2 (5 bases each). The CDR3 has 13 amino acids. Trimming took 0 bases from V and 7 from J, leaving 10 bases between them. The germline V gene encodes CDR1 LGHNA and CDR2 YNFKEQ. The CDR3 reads CASSQDYGGEQYF. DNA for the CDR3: TGTGCCAGCAGCCAAGATTATGGGGGTGAGCAGTACTTC.

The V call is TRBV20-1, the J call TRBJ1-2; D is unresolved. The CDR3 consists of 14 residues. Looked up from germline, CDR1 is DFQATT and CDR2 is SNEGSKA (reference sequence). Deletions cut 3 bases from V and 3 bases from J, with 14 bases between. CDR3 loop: CSASTPGLDYGYTF. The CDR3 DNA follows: TGCAGTGCTAGCACCCCGGGCCTCGACTATGGCTACACCTTC.

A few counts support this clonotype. The CDR3 nucleotides read TGTGCCAGCAGTTCCTTACAGGGGATTACTAACTATGGCTACACCTTC. Its translation is CASSSLQGITNYGYTF. This chain joins TRBV27 and TRBJ1-2, with 7 bases identical to TRBD1. The germline gives CDR1 MNHEY, CDR2 SMNVEV (reference sequence). The CDR3 is 16 amino acids. J gave up 0 bases and V 4 bases, and 8 bases lay outside the gene matches.

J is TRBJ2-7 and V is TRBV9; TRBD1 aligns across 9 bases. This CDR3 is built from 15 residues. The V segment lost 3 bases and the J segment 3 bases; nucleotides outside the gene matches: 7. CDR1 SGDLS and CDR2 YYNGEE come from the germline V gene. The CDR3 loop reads CASSAGTGTIYEQYF. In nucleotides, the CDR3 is TGTGCCAGCAGCGCCGGGACAGGGACAATCTACGAGCAGTACTTC. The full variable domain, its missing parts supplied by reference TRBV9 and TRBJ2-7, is DSGVTQTPKHLITATGQRVTLRCSPRSGDLSVYWYQQSLDQGLQFLIQYYNGEERAKGNILERFSAQQFPDLHSELNLSSLELGDSALYFCASSAGTGTIYEQYFGPGTRLTVT.

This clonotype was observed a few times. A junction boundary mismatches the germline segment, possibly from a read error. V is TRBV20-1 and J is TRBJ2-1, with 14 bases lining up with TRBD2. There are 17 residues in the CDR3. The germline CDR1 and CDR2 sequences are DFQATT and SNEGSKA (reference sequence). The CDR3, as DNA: TGCAGTGCTAGAGCGGGGACTAGCGGGAGCCTTTACAATGAGCAGCTCTTC. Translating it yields CSARAGTSGSLYNEQLF.

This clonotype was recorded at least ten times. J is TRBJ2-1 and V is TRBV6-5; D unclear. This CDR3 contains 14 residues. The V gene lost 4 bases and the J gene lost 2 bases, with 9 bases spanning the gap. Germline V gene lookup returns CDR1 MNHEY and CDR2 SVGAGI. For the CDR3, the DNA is TGTGCCAGCAGTTGGGATGGTGCCTACAATGAGCAGTTCTTC. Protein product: CASSWDGAYNEQFF.

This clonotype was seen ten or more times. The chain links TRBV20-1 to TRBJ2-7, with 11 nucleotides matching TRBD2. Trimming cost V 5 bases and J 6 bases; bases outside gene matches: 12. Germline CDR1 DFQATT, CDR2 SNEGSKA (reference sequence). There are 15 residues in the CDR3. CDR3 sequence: CSAFAPLAGEFEQYF. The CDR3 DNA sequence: TGCAGTGCTTTTGCCCCACTAGCGGGAGAGTTCGAGCAGTACTTC.

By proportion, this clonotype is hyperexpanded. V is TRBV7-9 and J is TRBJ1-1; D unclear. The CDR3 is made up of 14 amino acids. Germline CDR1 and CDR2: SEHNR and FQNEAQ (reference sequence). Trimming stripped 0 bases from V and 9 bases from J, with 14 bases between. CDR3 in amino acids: CASSLAEGMGQAFF. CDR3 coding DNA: TGTGCCAGCAGCTTAGCGGAAGGGATGGGCCAAGCTTTCTTT.

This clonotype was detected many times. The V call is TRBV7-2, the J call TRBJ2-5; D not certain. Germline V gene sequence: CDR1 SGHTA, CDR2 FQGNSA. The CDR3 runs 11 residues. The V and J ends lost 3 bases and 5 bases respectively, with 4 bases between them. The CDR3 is CASSFKETQYF. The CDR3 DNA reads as TGTGCCAGCAGCTTTAAGGAGACCCAGTACTTC.

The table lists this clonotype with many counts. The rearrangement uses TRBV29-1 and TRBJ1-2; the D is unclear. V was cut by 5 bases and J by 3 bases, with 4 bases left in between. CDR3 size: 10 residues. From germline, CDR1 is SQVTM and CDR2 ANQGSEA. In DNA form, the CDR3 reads TGCAGCGTTAGAGACTATGGCTACACCTTC. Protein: CSVRDYGYTF.

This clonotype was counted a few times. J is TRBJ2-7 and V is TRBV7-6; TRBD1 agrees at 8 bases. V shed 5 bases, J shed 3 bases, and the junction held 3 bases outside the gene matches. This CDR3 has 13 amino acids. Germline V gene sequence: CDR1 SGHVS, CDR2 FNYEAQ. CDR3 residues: CASSKDRDYEQYF. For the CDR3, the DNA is TGTGCCAGCAGCAAGGACAGGGACTACGAGCAGTACTTC.

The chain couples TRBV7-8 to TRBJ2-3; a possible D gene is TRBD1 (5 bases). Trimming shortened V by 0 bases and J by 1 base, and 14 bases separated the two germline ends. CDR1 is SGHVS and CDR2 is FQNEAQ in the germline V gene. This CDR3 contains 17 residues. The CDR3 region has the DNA TGTGCCAGCAGCTTAGCCAGGGTGGTGAGGCGCACAGATACGCAGTATTTT. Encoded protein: CASSLARVVRRTDTQYF.

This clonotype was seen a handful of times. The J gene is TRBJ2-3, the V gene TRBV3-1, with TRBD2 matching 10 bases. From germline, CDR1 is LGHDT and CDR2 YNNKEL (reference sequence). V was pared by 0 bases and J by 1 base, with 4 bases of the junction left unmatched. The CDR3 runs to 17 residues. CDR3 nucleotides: TGTGCCAGCAGCCAAGAAGGAAGCGGGAGGGGCACAGATACGCAGTATTTT. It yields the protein CASSQEGSGRGTDTQYF.

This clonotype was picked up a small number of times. The CDR3 nucleotides read TGTGCCAGCAGTCTCCTGACAGGGGGCGATTCAGCTTTCTTT. This gives the protein CASSLLTGGDSAFF. The genes are TRBV12-3 or TRBV12-4 and TRBJ1-1; TRBD1 agrees at 10 bases. The CDR3 consists of 14 residues. With V trimmed by 5 bases and J by 10 bases, 10 bases remained unmatched.

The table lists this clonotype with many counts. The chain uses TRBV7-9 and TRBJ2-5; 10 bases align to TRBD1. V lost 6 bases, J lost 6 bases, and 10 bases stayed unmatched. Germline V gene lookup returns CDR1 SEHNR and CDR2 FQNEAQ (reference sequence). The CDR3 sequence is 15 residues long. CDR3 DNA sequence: TGTGCCAGCAGTCCCACGGGACAGGGGATCAAGACCCAGTACTTC. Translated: CASSPTGQGIKTQYF.

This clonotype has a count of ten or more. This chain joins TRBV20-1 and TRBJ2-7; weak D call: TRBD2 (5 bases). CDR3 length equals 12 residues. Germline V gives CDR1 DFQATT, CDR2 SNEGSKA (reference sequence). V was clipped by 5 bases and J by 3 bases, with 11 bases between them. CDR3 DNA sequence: TGCAGTGCTGAGGGCCTATACTACGAGCAGTACTTC. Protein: CSAEGLYYEQYF.

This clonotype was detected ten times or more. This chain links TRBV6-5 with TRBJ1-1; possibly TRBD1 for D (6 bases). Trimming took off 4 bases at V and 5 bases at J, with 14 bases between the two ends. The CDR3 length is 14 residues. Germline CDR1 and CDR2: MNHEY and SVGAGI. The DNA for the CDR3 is TGTGCCAGCAGTTCCTCCCCAGGGGAGACTGAAGCTTTCTTT. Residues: CASSSSPGETEAFF.

The CDR3 sequence: CASSWAGGIVDTQYF. The CDR3 DNA follows: TGTGCCAGCAGTTGGGCAGGGGGTATCGTAGATACGCAGTATTTT. The chain recombines TRBV3-1 with TRBJ2-3; 7 nucleotides align to TRBD1. V was pared by 6 bases and J by 5 bases, with 11 bases of the junction left unmatched. This CDR3 is built from 15 residues. Germline values: CDR1 LGHDT, CDR2 YNNKEL (reference sequence).

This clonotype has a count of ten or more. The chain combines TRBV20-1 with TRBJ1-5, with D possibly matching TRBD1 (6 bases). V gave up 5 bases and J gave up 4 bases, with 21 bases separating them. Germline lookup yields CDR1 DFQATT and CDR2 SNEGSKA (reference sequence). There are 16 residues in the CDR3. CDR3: CSAGGGVGQRNQPQHF. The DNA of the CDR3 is TGCAGTGCTGGGGGGGGCGTCGGACAGAGAAATCAGCCCCAGCATTTT.

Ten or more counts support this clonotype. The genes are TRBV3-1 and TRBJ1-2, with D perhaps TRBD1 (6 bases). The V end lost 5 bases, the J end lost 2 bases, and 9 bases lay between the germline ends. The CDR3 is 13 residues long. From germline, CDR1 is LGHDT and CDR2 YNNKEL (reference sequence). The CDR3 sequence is CASSLGQNYGYTF. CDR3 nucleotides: TGTGCCAGCAGCTTGGGACAAAACTATGGCTACACCTTC.